This TCR beta chain was captured by sequencing in a study of blood T cell repertoires in COVID-19. Overall study: Sources were T cells, B-cell-depleted T cells, or PBMCs; the material itself was cDNA or gDNA.

This clone appeared a single time. Per germline, CDR1 LGHDT and CDR2 YNNKEL (reference sequence). V was pared by 5 bases and J by 3 bases, with 13 bases between. This CDR3 spans 14 amino acids. Clones were read by immunoSEQ multiplex PCR, and TCRdb kept only the in-frame ones, dropping some. Of about 48,000 clones listed, roughly 90% are singletons. The chain is built from TRBV3-1 (or the pseudogene TRBV3-2) and TRBJ2-5; D is perhaps TRBD2 (6 bases). The clonotype originates from a woman older than 75 with acute or convalescent COVID-19. The sequencing sample was made of peripheral blood. The CDR3 DNA sequence: TGTGCCAGCAGCGCCGGGACTTATGAAGAGACCCAGTACTTC. The encoded protein is CASSAGTYEETQYF.